This TCR beta chain was identified in a study of siplizumab effects on memory and regulatory T cells. The table came from immunoSEQ multiplex PCR; TCRdb's copy has only in-frame clones and leaves some out. The sample lists approximately 65,000 clones; 79% were seen once. V lost 4 bases to trimming and J lost 5 bases, with 12 bases between them. CDR3 length: 13 amino acids. Germline V CDR1 and CDR2: GTSNPN, SVGIG (reference sequence). This receptor was identified in a human donor in good health. The chain recombines TRBV30 with TRBJ2-1, with D tentatively TRBD2 (5 bases). The sequencing sample was made of memory CD4+ T cells sorted from blood. The chain's CDR3 is CAWNFQRNNEQFF. CDR3 DNA sequence: TGTGCCTGGAACTTTCAGCGGAACAATGAGCAGTTCTTC.